This TCR beta chain was sequenced in a study of T cells in pancreatic ductal adenocarcinoma. Points from the study as a whole: The resected pancreatic cancer cohort was biased toward the minority with early-stage disease. Unique clonotypes were 7 to 9-fold more numerous in blood than in tumor. No significant tumor-blood clonality difference; means were about 0.11 and 0.072.

The selected patients with pancreatic ductal adenocarcinoma had surgery but no neoadjuvant therapy. The data were produced by immunoSEQ multiplex PCR, yet TCRdb's version contains in-frame clones alone and is incomplete. Here the sample spans around 15,000 clones, around 90% being singletons. On this clone itself: The antigen is not known.

The germline gives CDR1 LNHDA, CDR2 SQIVND (reference sequence). Germline trimming cut 5 bases from V and 5 bases from J; bases unmatched to any gene: 7. This CDR3 is 14 amino acids long. The sample was PBMCs. The genes are TRBV19 and TRBJ2-5; 8 bases map to TRBD2. The receptor was derived from a human donor with pancreatic ductal adenocarcinoma. CDR3 coding DNA: TGTGCCAGTAGTTCCGGGACTAGTGGCGAGACCCAGTACTTC. Its translation: CASSSGTSGETQYF.